Reported below is one T cell receptor beta chain. No antigen is known for it. PCR was performed using 60 Vbeta and 13 Jbeta primers. TCRdb's copy holds only in-frame clones and misses some; the assay was immunoSEQ multiplex PCR. The sample includes hundreds of thousands of clones, 75% to 90% of them seen just once. These data belong to a study of cytomegalovirus exposure and HLA in healthy donors. Study conclusions and caveats: Later work found that TCR association rates differed between HLA loci; DRB1 had the most and HLA-C the fewest.

The J segment lost 5 bases and the V segment lost 5 bases, leaving 12 bases of the junction unmatched. Germline CDR1 reads SEHNR; CDR2 reads FQNEAQ (reference sequence). The CDR3 consists of 16 residues. The sequenced material came from PBMCs. The chain couples TRBV7-9 to TRBJ1-2; 9 bases map to TRBD1. This sequence was found in a boy between 2 and 10 years old in good health and CMV-seronegative. CDR3: CASSNPRDREKYGYTF. CDR3 DNA sequence: TGTGCCAGCAGCAACCCCCGGGACAGGGAGAAGTATGGCTACACCTTC.